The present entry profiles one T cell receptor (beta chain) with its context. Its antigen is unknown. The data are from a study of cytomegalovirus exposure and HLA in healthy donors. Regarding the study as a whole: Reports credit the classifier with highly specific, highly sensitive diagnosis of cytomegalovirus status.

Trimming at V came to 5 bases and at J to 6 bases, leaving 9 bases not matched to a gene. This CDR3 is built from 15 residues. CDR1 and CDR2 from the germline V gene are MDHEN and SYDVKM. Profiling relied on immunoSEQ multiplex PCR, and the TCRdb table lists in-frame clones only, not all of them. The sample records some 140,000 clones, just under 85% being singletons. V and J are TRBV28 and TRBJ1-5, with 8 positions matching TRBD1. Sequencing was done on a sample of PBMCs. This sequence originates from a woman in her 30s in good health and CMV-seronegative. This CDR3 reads CASSLGQGFPQPQHF. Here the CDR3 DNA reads TGTGCCAGCAGTCTCGGACAGGGTTTCCCTCAGCCCCAGCATTTT. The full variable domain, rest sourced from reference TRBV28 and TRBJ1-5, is DVKVTQSSRYLVKRTGEKVFLECVQDMDHENMFWYRQDPGLGLRLIYFSYDVKMKEKGDIPEGYSVSREKKERFSLILESASTNQTSMYLCASSLGQGFPQPQHFGDGTRLSIL.